The 32 T cell receptor beta chains below were found in one sample sequenced in a study of T-cell reconstitution after alpha-beta-depleted transplantation in children. Preparation of the TCRbeta library was carried out with unique molecular identifiers. TCRdb re-analysed the PCR reads in MiXCR, keeping a single row per CDR3 protein. This table has approximately 420,000 distinct CDR3 sequences, around 9.9% appearing once. The material was PBMCs from the stem cell graft donor, obtained from the stem cell graft. All receptors come from a human donor who donated a stem cell graft to a child with acute myeloid leukemia.

V usage is TRBV6-2 or TRBV6-3 and J usage is TRBJ2-2; no definite D call. In germline, CDR1 is MNHEY, CDR2 SVGEGT. V was shortened by 7 bases and J by 3 bases, with 12 bases between the two germline ends. This CDR3 contains 14 residues. The CDR3 coding sequence is TGTGCCAGCAATAGCTACCTGGACACCGGGGAGCTGTTTTTT. Its protein is CASNSYLDTGELFF.

This clonotype was seen a handful of times. The chain carries TRBV20-1 and TRBJ1-5; TRBD1 is a possible D gene (5 bases). V was trimmed by 1 base and J by 2 bases, leaving 21 bases between them. In germline, CDR1 is DFQATT, CDR2 SNEGSKA (reference sequence). The CDR3 is 18 amino acids. For the CDR3, the DNA is TGCAGTGCTAGAGTCCCCGGGGCCCTTGAACGAGGCAATCAGCCCCAGCATTTT. It yields the protein CSARVPGALERGNQPQHF.

V is TRBV7-9 and J is TRBJ2-7; D is uncertain. The CDR3 contains 12 residues. V gave up 1 base and J gave up 9 bases, with 10 bases separating them. Per germline, CDR1 SEHNR and CDR2 FQNEAQ (reference sequence). The CDR3 region has the DNA TGTGCCAGCAGCTTAGATTGGTCGGGGCAGTACTTC. This gives the protein CASSLDWSGQYF.

In this sample, this clonotype turned up many times. The CDR3 coding sequence is TGCAGTGCTGGGGGACTAGCCCCCTACAATGAGCAGTTCTTC. Translated, it gives CSAGGLAPYNEQFF. The chain carries TRBV20-1 and TRBJ2-1; TRBD2 aligns across 9 bases. Germline CDR1 and CDR2: DFQATT and SNEGSKA (reference sequence). The CDR3 length is 14 residues. The ends lost 5 bases at V and 2 bases at J; junction bases unmatched: 4.

In this sample, this clonotype turned up a few times. This rearrangement joins TRBV21-1 to TRBJ2-1; the D call in the table, TRBD1, was not verified against the DNA. TRBV21-1 is tagged as a pseudogene. The CDR3 totals 17 residues. The CDR3 DNA reads as TGTGCCAGCAGCAAAGATGGGCAGGGGTGTAAGTACCATGAGCAGTTCTTC. This translates into CASSKDGQGCKYHEQFF.

The chain employs TRBV12-3 or TRBV12-4 and TRBJ2-1; tentative D call: TRBD2 (6 bases). The V end was cut by 6 bases, the J end by 5 bases, with 17 bases between. CDR3 length: 15 residues. CDR3: CASSPPGDRNNEQFF. The DNA of the CDR3 is TGTGCCAGCAGCCCTCCGGGGGACCGAAACAATGAGCAGTTCTTC.

This clonotype has more than one count but fewer than ten. V is TRBV10-2 and J is TRBJ2-5; D is unresolved. The CDR3 spans 14 residues. Germline loops: CDR1 WSHSY, CDR2 SAAADI. Trimming stripped 8 bases from V and 1 base from J, with 14 bases between. The CDR3 DNA is TGCGCCAGCTTGGCCGTAGGGTCCCAAGAGACCCAGTACTTC. Its translation: CASLAVGSQETQYF.

The table lists this clonotype with a few counts. The gene calls are TRBV4-3 and TRBJ2-1; 8 bases line up with TRBD1. This CDR3 has 15 residues. Losses at the gene ends were 0 bases for V and 6 bases for J; bases not matched to a gene: 4. Germline CDR1 reads LGHNA; CDR2 reads YSLEER. This CDR3 reads CASSQDGQGLNEQFF. The CDR3 DNA follows: TGCGCCAGCAGCCAAGATGGACAGGGACTCAATGAGCAGTTCTTC.

This clonotype was seen more than once but under ten times. V usage is TRBV12-3 or TRBV12-4 and J usage is TRBJ2-1, with 8 bases lining up with TRBD1. The CDR3 loop spans 15 amino acids. The V segment lost 6 bases and the J segment 4 bases; nucleotides outside the gene matches: 8. CDR3 nucleotides: TGTGCCAGCAGCTCCCAGGGACAGGTGTACAATGAGCAGTTCTTC. Protein product: CASSSQGQVYNEQFF.

J is TRBJ2-1 and V is TRBV4-2; 7 nucleotides match TRBD2. This CDR3 has 17 amino acids. The ends lost 0 bases at V and 6 bases at J; junction bases unmatched: 11. Per germline, CDR1 LGHNA and CDR2 YNFKEQ. The CDR3 spells CASSQDSRGSPPNEQFF. In nucleotides, the CDR3 is TGTGCCAGCAGCCAAGATTCCCGCGGGAGTCCACCCAATGAGCAGTTCTTC.

This clonotype was counted many times. This chain joins TRBV5-1 and TRBJ2-2; D is possibly TRBD1 (6 bases). This CDR3 has 16 residues. The V gene lost 4 bases and the J gene lost 3 bases, with 16 bases spanning the gap. CDR1 and CDR2 (germline): SGHRS, YFSETQ. The CDR3 DNA follows: TGCGCCAGCAGCACTGGGACATTGGGTTACACCGGGGAGCTGTTTTTT. This gives the protein CASSTGTLGYTGELFF.

The chain joins TRBV7-2 to TRBJ2-1, with 8 nucleotides matching TRBD2. This CDR3 is 15 amino acids long. CDR1 is SGHTA and CDR2 is FQGNSA in the germline V gene. V dropped 7 bases and J dropped 2; count of bases not matched to a gene: 7. The CDR3 sequence is CASTQRRGAYNEQFF. The CDR3 coding sequence is TGTGCCAGCACCCAACGGCGGGGGGCCTACAATGAGCAGTTCTTC.

This clonotype was detected only a few times. The V gene is TRBV3-1, the J gene TRBJ2-5; 10 nucleotides agree with TRBD1. V shed 1 base, J shed 4 bases, and the junction held 9 bases outside the gene matches. The germline V gene has CDR1 LGHDT and CDR2 YNNKEL (reference sequence). The CDR3 has 17 residues. This CDR3 reads CASSQVWTGGIGETQYF. Here the CDR3 DNA reads TGTGCCAGCAGCCAAGTTTGGACAGGGGGAATTGGAGAGACCCAGTACTTC.

This clonotype has more than one count but fewer than ten. The chain joins TRBV10-3 to TRBJ2-7; unclear D gene. Trimming pared 0 bases from V and 0 bases from J, leaving 9 bases between. In germline, CDR1 is ENHRY, CDR2 SYGVKD. The CDR3 sequence is 15 residues long. The chain's CDR3 is CAISESLESSYEQYF. For the CDR3, the DNA is TGTGCCATCAGTGAGTCTTTGGAAAGCTCCTACGAGCAGTACTTC.

The J gene is TRBJ1-2, the V gene TRBV7-8; D might be TRBD1 (5 bases). The CDR3 extends over 16 amino acids. Germline V gene lookup returns CDR1 SGHVS and CDR2 FQNEAQ. The V end lost 0 bases, the J end lost 4 bases, and 15 bases lay between the germline ends. DNA for the CDR3: TGTGCCAGCAGCTTAGCGCCGTCCAGGGATGCCTATGGCTACACCTTC. Its translation is CASSLAPSRDAYGYTF.

At least ten counts were recorded for this clonotype. As DNA, the CDR3 is TGTGCCAGCAGATTGTCGGTCAATGAGCAGTTCTTC. Its protein is CASRLSVNEQFF. The rearrangement uses TRBV5-6 and TRBJ2-1; no clear D gene. The CDR3 has 12 residues. Trimming removed 5 bases from V and 6 bases from J, with 9 bases in between. Germline lookup yields CDR1 SGHDT and CDR2 YYEEEE.

This clonotype came up many times. This chain joins TRBV5-1 and TRBJ2-3; possible D gene TRBD1, 6 bases. Deletions cut 0 bases from V and 5 bases from J, with 10 bases between. CDR3 length equals 14 residues. Germline V gene data show CDR1 as SGHRS and CDR2 as YFSETQ. The CDR3 region has the DNA TGCGCCAGCAGCTTGGTAGGGACAAAAGATACGCAGTATTTT. Its protein is CASSLVGTKDTQYF.

In this sample, this clonotype turned up many times. The rearrangement links TRBV7-8 to TRBJ2-1, with D unresolved. The CDR3 sequence is 12 residues long. With 1 base removed from V and 7 bases from J, the gap between germline ends came to 5 bases. Germline-derived CDR1 and CDR2 are SGHVS and FQNEAQ. The CDR3 sequence: CASSLVVNEQFF. The CDR3 nucleotides are TGTGCCAGCAGCTTAGTAGTTAATGAGCAGTTCTTC.

This clonotype was seen only a few times. The chain is built from TRBV4-2 and TRBJ2-5; TRBD2 matches 10 bases. After removal of 0 bases from V and 5 bases from J, the junction contained 6 bases not matched to a gene. This CDR3 spans 16 amino acids. The germline V gene has CDR1 LGHNA and CDR2 YNFKEQ. CDR3 nucleotide sequence: TGTGCCAGCAGCCAAGACCAAGCGGGAGGGGAGGAGACCCAGTACTTC. Translating it yields CASSQDQAGGEETQYF.

The CDR3 DNA follows: TGCAGTGCGGCACCAGGGGCCAATTCACCCCTCCACTTT. Its protein is CSAAPGANSPLHF. The chain recombines TRBV20-1 with TRBJ1-6, with D perhaps matching TRBD1 (6 bases). Trimming shortened V by 6 bases and J by 7 bases, and 13 bases separated the two germline ends. This CDR3 is 13 amino acids long. Germline-derived CDR1 and CDR2 are DFQATT and SNEGSKA (reference sequence).

This clonotype was recorded a few times. The J gene is TRBJ2-5, the V gene TRBV5-1, with D tentatively TRBD1 or TRBD2 (6 bases each). This CDR3 spans 16 amino acids. Germline CDR1 SGHRS, CDR2 YFSETQ. V lost 0 bases and J lost 1, with 13 bases in between. The CDR3 loop reads CASSLVVRGVQETQYF. CDR3 nucleotide sequence: TGCGCCAGCAGCTTGGTGGTTAGGGGGGTCCAAGAGACCCAGTACTTC.

This clonotype has a handful of counts. The rearrangement joins TRBV5-1 to TRBJ2-1; TRBD1 matches at 9 bases. The V gene end was trimmed by 4 bases and the J gene end by 10 bases; junction bases not matched to a gene: 12. CDR1 and CDR2 from the germline V gene are SGHRS and YFSETQ. The CDR3 covers 15 residues. The CDR3 loop reads CASSPQGQGGGEQFF. DNA of the CDR3: TGCGCCAGCAGCCCCCAGGGACAGGGTGGTGGAGAGCAGTTCTTC.

This clonotype was seen more than once but under ten times. The gene calls are TRBV7-2 and TRBJ1-2; D gene uncertain. This CDR3 is built from 15 residues. Germline CDR1 and CDR2: SGHTA and FQGNSA. V gave up 4 bases and J gave up 4 bases, with 16 bases separating them. CDR3 amino acids: CASSSYAGDPYGYTF. The CDR3 bases are TGTGCCAGCAGCTCGTATGCGGGAGACCCCTATGGCTACACCTTC.

The V call is TRBV29-1, the J call TRBJ2-3; TRBD2 matches 12 bases. In germline, CDR1 is SQVTM, CDR2 ANQGSEA. With V trimmed by 2 bases and J by 4 bases, 4 bases remained unmatched. The CDR3 is 15 amino acids. CDR3: CSVENRLAGADTQYF. CDR3 DNA: TGCAGCGTTGAAAATCGACTAGCGGGAGCAGATACGCAGTATTTT.

The chain couples TRBV29-1 to TRBJ2-2; D not certain. Trimming left V 5 bases short and J 7 bases short, with 5 bases between. The CDR3 is 10 amino acids. Germline V CDR1 and CDR2: SQVTM, ANQGSEA. CDR3 loop: CSVWHGELFF. DNA for the CDR3: TGCAGCGTTTGGCACGGGGAGCTGTTTTTT.

This clonotype was seen more than once but under ten times. Here the CDR3 reads CASSSGRGSTDTQYF. CDR3 coding DNA: TGCGCCAGCAGCTCGGGAAGAGGGAGCACAGATACGCAGTATTTT. This chain joins TRBV5-1 and TRBJ2-3; a weak D match, TRBD2 (5 bases). Germline CDR1 SGHRS, CDR2 YFSETQ. This CDR3 spans 15 amino acids. V lost 3 bases and J lost 0, with 11 bases in between.

The table lists this clonotype with many counts. The chain recombines TRBV6-1 with TRBJ2-7; D call uncertain. Germline V gene data show CDR1 as MNHNS and CDR2 as SASEGT. The CDR3 has 16 residues. The V end lost 3 bases, the J end lost 0 bases, and 15 bases lay between the germline ends. CDR3 nucleotide sequence: TGTGCCAGCAGTGAGAATGATAGCTCCTTCTCCTACGAGCAGTACTTC. The encoded protein is CASSENDSSFSYEQYF.

The genes are TRBV7-8 and TRBJ2-4, with D perhaps TRBD2 (5 bases). The length of the CDR3 is 15 residues. Germline CDR1 reads SGHVS; CDR2 reads FQNEAQ. V was pared by 4 bases and J by 0 bases, with 10 bases between. The CDR3 DNA sequence: TGTGCCAGCAGCTACCAGCGGCTAGCCAAAAACATTCAGTACTTC. Amino acids: CASSYQRLAKNIQYF.

The rearrangement joins TRBV2 to TRBJ2-4; D is tentatively TRBD1 or TRBD2 (6 bases each). V was shortened by 2 bases and J by 9 bases, with 11 bases between the two germline ends. In germline, CDR1 is SNHLY, CDR2 FYNNEI. The CDR3 has 13 amino acids. CDR3 sequence reads: CASSERGGGIQYF. DNA for the CDR3: TGTGCCAGCAGTGAACGAGGAGGGGGCATTCAGTACTTC.

The chain recombines TRBV6-1 with TRBJ2-5; D is unclear. There are 14 residues in the CDR3. The V end was cut by 7 bases, the J end by 1 base, with 13 bases between. CDR1 MNHNS and CDR2 SASEGT come from the germline V gene. The CDR3 loop is CASTATGPQETQYF. In nucleotides, the CDR3 is TGTGCCAGCACCGCAACCGGGCCCCAAGAGACCCAGTACTTC.

At least ten counts were recorded for this clonotype. The J gene is TRBJ2-3, the V gene TRBV4-1; TRBD1 or TRBD2 may be the D gene (5 bases each). V was shortened by 0 bases and J by 5 bases, with 18 bases between the two germline ends. The CDR3 is 17 residues long. Germline V lookup: CDR1 MGHRA, CDR2 YSYEKL. The CDR3: CASSQDPRGAQGDTQYF. For the CDR3, the DNA is TGCGCCAGCAGCCAAGATCCGAGGGGAGCCCAAGGAGATACGCAGTATTTT.

As for this clonotype: At one end the junction does not follow the germline gene, possibly because of a read error. The rearrangement joins TRBV20-1 to TRBJ2-5, with D uncertain. Germline loops: CDR1 DFQATT, CDR2 SNEGSKA (reference sequence). The CDR3 has 16 amino acids. The CDR3: CSARDRGPKAQETQYF. CDR3 nucleotide sequence: TGCAGTGCCAGAGACCGTGGACCGAAGGCCCAAGAGACCCAGTACTTC.